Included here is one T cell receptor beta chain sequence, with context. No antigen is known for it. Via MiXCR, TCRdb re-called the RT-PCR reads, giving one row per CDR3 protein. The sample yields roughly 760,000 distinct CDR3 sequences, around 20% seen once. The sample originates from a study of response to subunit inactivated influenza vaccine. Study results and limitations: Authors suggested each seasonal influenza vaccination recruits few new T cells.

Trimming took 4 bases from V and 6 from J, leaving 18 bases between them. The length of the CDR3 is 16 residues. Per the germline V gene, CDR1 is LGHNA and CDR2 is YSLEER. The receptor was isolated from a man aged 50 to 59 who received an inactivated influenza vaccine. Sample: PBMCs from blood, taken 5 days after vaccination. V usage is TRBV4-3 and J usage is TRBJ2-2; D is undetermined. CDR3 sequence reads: CASSPQLGIRAGELFF. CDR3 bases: TGCGCCAGCAGCCCCCAACTTGGGATCCGGGCCGGGGAGCTGTTTTTT.